This T cell receptor (beta chain) was recovered during a study of preoperative IRX-2 immunotherapy in early breast cancer. The protocol was immunoSEQ multiplex PCR, while the TCRdb copy is restricted to in-frame clones and leaves out a portion. Among approximately 100,000 clones listed, 70% to 90% were seen once. As for treatment: preoperative locoregional IRX-2 cytokine immunotherapy. Samples came from a phase Ib trial of preoperative locoregional IRX-2 cytokine immunotherapy. Trimming removed 4 bases at V and 1 base at J, with 10 bases between. CDR1 is GTSNPN and CDR2 is SVGIG in the germline V gene (reference sequence). CDR3 length equals 13 residues.

This TCR came from a human donor with breast cancer. The sequencing here drew on tumor tissue, taken after IRX-2 immunotherapy. V and J are TRBV30 and TRBJ1-1; D unclear. Written as DNA, the CDR3 is TGTGCCTGGAATCGTCTGGCGAACACTGAAGCTTTCTTT. Its protein is CAWNRLANTEAFF.